Each of the 5 T cell receptor beta chains below was sequenced from the same sample in a study of regulatory T cells in long-lasting Graves disease. Libraries of TCR beta came from iRepertoire HTBI primers plus Arm-PCR of CDR3 regions. TCRdb fed the multiplex PCR reads into MiXCR, producing one record per CDR3 protein. The repertoire holds hundreds of thousands of distinct CDR3 sequences, with less than 25% as singletons. Time point noted: persistent/refractory GD, antithyroid drugs over 5 years with positive TRAb. TCR sequences were obtained from RNA taken from PBMCs. The specimen was peripheral blood mononuclear cells (PBMCs), collected when the disease was refractory, from a patient treated with antithyroid drugs. The receptors were gathered from a female donor with Graves disease.

The chain has TRBV14 and TRBJ2-5, with 10 bases lining up with TRBD1. The better agreement between TRBJ2-1 and the DNA end casts doubt on the J call. This CDR3 comprises 14 residues. CDR1 SGHDN and CDR2 FVKESK come from the germline V gene. The CDR3 nucleotides read TGTGCCAGCAGCCGGACAGGGGGAATAAATGAGCAGTTCTTC. Translation: CASSRTGGINEQFF.

The chain is built from TRBV5-6 and TRBJ2-2; possible D gene TRBD2, 6 bases. Trimming cost V 4 bases and J 2 bases, with 12 bases left between them. There are 15 residues in the CDR3. CDR1 and CDR2 (germline): SGHDT, YYEEEE. The CDR3 sequence: CASSPDGRNTGELFF. CDR3 DNA sequence: TGTGCCAGCAGCCCCGACGGGAGAAACACCGGGGAGCTGTTTTTT.

This clonotype was detected many times. The chain employs TRBV28 and TRBJ1-1; TRBD1 agrees at 7 bases. Trimming at V came to 8 bases and at J to 4 bases, leaving 4 bases not matched to a gene. CDR3 size: 12 residues. Germline CDR1 is MDHEN and CDR2 is SYDVKM. CDR3 loop: CASGDSFTEAFF. CDR3 nucleotides: TGTGCCAGCGGGGACAGTTTCACTGAAGCTTTCTTT. The variable domain in full, completed from reference TRBV28 and TRBJ1-1, reads DVKVTQSSRYLVKRTGEKVFLECVQDMDHENMFWYRQDPGLGLRLIYFSYDVKMKEKGDIPEGYSVSREKKERFSLILESASTNQTSMYLCASGDSFTEAFFGQGTRLTVV.

This clonotype appeared many times. The J gene is TRBJ1-2, the V gene TRBV20-1; D is ambiguous. The CDR3 consists of 10 residues. With 4 bases removed from V and 3 bases from J, the gap between germline ends came to 3 bases. CDR1 and CDR2 (germline): DFQATT, SNEGSKA (reference sequence). The CDR3 coding sequence is TGCAGTGCTATTGACTATGGCTACACCTTC. This gives the protein CSAIDYGYTF.

This clonotype occurred many times. The chain couples TRBV10-3 to TRBJ2-7; D possibly corresponds to TRBD1 (5 bases). V was shortened by 8 bases and J by 0 bases, with 11 bases between the two germline ends. Germline-derived CDR1 and CDR2 are ENHRY and SYGVKD. The CDR3 loop spans 13 amino acids. The DNA for the CDR3 is TGTGCCATCGGGGCAGGGAACTCCTACGAGCAGTACTTC. The encoded protein is CAIGAGNSYEQYF.